The 25 T cell receptor beta chains reported below all come from one sample, sequenced in a study of cytomegalovirus exposure and HLA in healthy donors. PCR employed 60 Vbeta and 13 Jbeta primers. The data were produced by immunoSEQ multiplex PCR, yet TCRdb's version contains in-frame clones alone and is incomplete. The top ten clones hold 5.4% of a sample with some 100,000 clones, 55% to 75% of them seen once. What was sequenced was PBMCs. These TCRs come from a woman aged 70 to 79 in good health and CMV-seropositive.

The chain uses TRBV7-2 and TRBJ1-4; TRBD1 might be the D (6 bases). The CDR3 has 14 amino acids. Trimming removed 2 bases at V and 8 bases at J, with 12 bases between. Germline CDR1 and CDR2: SGHTA and FQGNSA. CDR3 loop: CASSLQGMGEKLFF. For the CDR3, the DNA is TGTGCCAGCAGCTTACAGGGGATGGGGGAAAAACTGTTTTTT.

The rearrangement uses TRBV7-9 and TRBJ2-7, with unresolved D. V lost 3 bases and J lost 6, with 6 bases in between. The CDR3 covers 11 residues. Germline CDR1 and CDR2: SEHNR and FQNEAQ (reference sequence). The CDR3 DNA follows: TGTGCCAGCAGCTTGTTCGGCGAGCAGTACTTC. The encoded protein is CASSLFGEQYF.

The rearrangement joins TRBV10-2 to TRBJ1-2, with D possibly TRBD1 on 5 matching bases. The CDR3 totals 13 residues. Between the trimmed V and J ends, which lost 8 bases and 6 bases, there was a span of 16 bases. CDR1 and CDR2 (germline): WSHSY, SAAADI. CDR3 nucleotide sequence: TGCGCCAGCCAAAACACAGGAGAAGATGGCTACACCTTC. Translation gives CASQNTGEDGYTF.

This clone is a singleton in its sample. The gene calls are TRBV4-1 and TRBJ1-4; D may be TRBD1 (6 bases). CDR3 length: 16 residues. V lost 2 bases and J lost 7, with 17 bases in between. Per the germline V gene, CDR1 is MGHRA and CDR2 is YSYEKL. The CDR3 sequence is CASSQSGGAAPEKLFF. CDR3 DNA sequence: TGCGCCAGCAGCCAATCGGGGGGGGCCGCCCCTGAAAAACTGTTTTTT.

The V call is TRBV5-1, the J call TRBJ2-3, with D tentatively TRBD2 (6 bases). Germline CDR1 is SGHRS and CDR2 is YFSETQ. CDR3 size: 16 residues. V was pared by 0 bases and J by 0 bases, with 11 bases between. This CDR3 is CASSLGGVASTDTQYF. The CDR3 nucleotides are TGCGCCAGCAGCTTGGGCGGGGTCGCTAGCACAGATACGCAGTATTTT.

The chain combines TRBV5-6 with TRBJ2-7; no clear D gene. In germline, CDR1 is SGHDT, CDR2 YYEEEE. This CDR3 contains 11 residues. V shed 6 bases and J shed 7 bases, with 11 bases lying between them. The CDR3 bases are TGTGCCAGCAACTTCGGTTGGGAGCAGTACTTC. Amino acid sequence: CASNFGWEQYF.

Only a few counts were recorded for this clone. The chain links TRBV29-1 to TRBJ2-1; 7 bases align to TRBD2. The CDR3 totals 12 residues. V gave up 6 bases and J gave up 6 bases; unmatched junction bases: 5. Germline values: CDR1 SQVTM, CDR2 ANQGSEA. CDR3 bases: TGCAGCGTCGACGGACTAGTCAATGAGCAGTTCTTC. The encoded protein is CSVDGLVNEQFF.

This chain joins TRBV19 and TRBJ2-7; maybe TRBD2 (6 bases). Germline V CDR1 and CDR2: LNHDA, SQIVND (reference sequence). CDR3 length: 13 amino acids. V was shortened by 7 bases and J by 3 bases, with 13 bases between the two germline ends. CDR3 nucleotides: TGTGCCAGTACCATGGGACTCCTCTACGAGCAGTACTTC. As protein: CASTMGLLYEQYF.

This clone was observed once. This chain joins TRBV18 and TRBJ2-7, with 7 nucleotides matching TRBD1. Germline CDR1 KGHSH, CDR2 LQKENI. Losses at the gene ends were 4 bases for V and 0 bases for J; bases not matched to a gene: 9. The CDR3 has 16 amino acids. CDR3 DNA sequence: TGTGCCAGCTCACTGAATGGACAGGACGGCTCCTACGAGCAGTACTTC. Protein: CASSLNGQDGSYEQYF.

The genes are TRBV27 and TRBJ2-6; D uncertain. The ends were cut back, 4 bases at V and 2 bases at J, with 3 bases in the middle. Germline-derived CDR1 and CDR2 are MNHEY and SMNVEV (reference sequence). The CDR3 length is 13 residues. The CDR3 here is CASSSTGANVLTF. Written as DNA, the CDR3 is TGTGCCAGCAGTTCTACTGGGGCCAACGTCCTGACTTTC.

This sequence joins TRBV18 and TRBJ1-2; 8 nucleotides align to TRBD1. The V segment lost 5 bases and the J segment 8 bases; nucleotides outside the gene matches: 10. The CDR3 loop spans 14 amino acids. Germline values: CDR1 KGHSH, CDR2 LQKENI. Written as DNA, the CDR3 is TGTGCCAGCTCAGCGGACAGGGACGCTCCGGGCTACACCTTC. Protein sequence: CASSADRDAPGYTF.

This clone was observed a single time. The gene calls are TRBV30 and TRBJ1-3; perhaps TRBD1 as D (5 bases). Trimming removed 2 bases from V and 0 bases from J, with 14 bases in between. CDR1 and CDR2 from the germline V gene are GTSNPN and SVGIG (reference sequence). The CDR3 sequence is 16 residues long. CDR3 protein: CAWSYRTPTSGNTIYF. CDR3 bases: TGTGCCTGGAGTTACAGGACGCCGACCTCTGGAAACACCATATATTTT.

The chain recombines TRBV6-1 with TRBJ1-5; D is perhaps TRBD1 (6 bases). Germline V CDR1 and CDR2: MNHNS, SASEGT. CDR3 size: 15 residues. The V and J ends lost 3 bases and 2 bases respectively, with 11 bases between them. The CDR3 DNA sequence: TGTGCCAGCAGTGATTGGGGGCACGGCAATCAGCCCCAGCATTTT. It translates to CASSDWGHGNQPQHF.

The J gene is TRBJ2-1, the V gene TRBV7-2; 10 positions agree with TRBD2. This CDR3 is 13 amino acids long. The trim removed 5 bases at V and 7 bases at J, leaving 2 bases unmatched. Germline lookup yields CDR1 SGHTA and CDR2 FQGNSA. In DNA form, the CDR3 reads TGTGCCAGCAGCGCTAGCGGGGGTAATGAGCAGTTCTTC. Protein: CASSASGGNEQFF.

The gene calls are TRBV6-6 and TRBJ1-1; D perhaps matches TRBD1 (6 bases). The CDR3 covers 12 residues. V shed 6 bases and J shed 7 bases, with 12 bases lying between them. Germline values: CDR1 MNHNY, CDR2 SVGAGI (reference sequence). CDR3 nucleotides: TGTGCCAGCAGCCGGGGGGCATATGAAGCTTTCTTT. Protein sequence: CASSRGAYEAFF.

The rearrangement links TRBV10-1 to TRBJ1-1; the D gene is possibly TRBD1 (5 bases). V lost 6 bases to trimming and J lost 6 bases, with 14 bases between them. The germline gives CDR1 WNHNN, CDR2 SYGVQD (reference sequence). The CDR3 length is 13 residues. The CDR3 loop reads CASSTRQFSEAFF. CDR3 nucleotides: TGCGCCAGCAGCACCCGACAGTTCTCTGAAGCTTTCTTT.

The genes are TRBV29-1 and TRBJ2-5; TRBD2 agrees at 14 bases. The CDR3 loop spans 15 amino acids. V dropped 6 bases and J dropped 6; count of bases not matched to a gene: 9. The V gene's germline CDR1 is SQVTM and CDR2 ANQGSEA. CDR3 coding DNA: TGCAGCGTAGGGACTAGCGGGGGTCCCCGTCAGACCCAGTACTTC. Protein: CSVGTSGGPRQTQYF.

The rearrangement links TRBV25-1 to TRBJ1-4; tentatively, D is TRBD1 (5 bases). Germline-derived CDR1 and CDR2 are MGHDK and SYGVNS. This CDR3 is built from 16 residues. Trimming stripped 0 bases from V and 5 bases from J, with 13 bases between. The DNA for the CDR3 is TGTGCCAGCAGTGAATATAGGGGCTTTATCAATGAAAAACTGTTTTTT. Its protein product is CASSEYRGFINEKLFF.

The chain carries TRBV5-6 and TRBJ1-6, with D uncertain. This CDR3 spans 16 amino acids. V lost 4 bases and J lost 7, with 18 bases in between. Germline assignment: CDR1 SGHDT and CDR2 YYEEEE. Written as DNA, the CDR3 is TGTGCCAGCAGCCTGGCGGAGAACTATCCCAATTCACCCCTCCACTTT. Translation: CASSLAENYPNSPLHF.

The chain joins TRBV7-2 to TRBJ2-5, with TRBD1 identical over 8 bases. This CDR3 has 14 amino acids. J lost 4 bases, V lost 5 bases, and 6 bases had no gene match. CDR1 and CDR2 from the germline V gene are SGHTA and FQGNSA. CDR3 sequence (DNA): TGTGCCAGCAGCCCTGGACAGGGTGGAGAGACCCAGTACTTC. Its protein is CASSPGQGGETQYF.

The chain combines TRBV30 with TRBJ1-2; D gene unclear. The CDR3 is 12 amino acids. CDR1 GTSNPN and CDR2 SVGIG come from the germline V gene (reference sequence). Trimming left V 4 bases short and J 5 bases short, with 11 bases between. The CDR3 region has the DNA TGTGCCTGGAAACTCTCGGGGTATGGCTACACCTTC. Translation gives CAWKLSGYGYTF.

In this sample, this clone turned up a few times. This chain joins TRBV29-1 and TRBJ1-4; D gene unclear. CDR1 and CDR2 from the germline V gene are SQVTM and ANQGSEA. V gave up 7 bases and J gave up 4 bases, with 10 bases separating them. The CDR3 is 12 amino acids. CDR3 amino acids: CSAGLHNEKLFF. CDR3 in DNA: TGCAGCGCCGGACTGCATAATGAAAAACTGTTTTTT. Variable domain in full (rest from reference TRBV29-1 and TRBJ1-4): SAVISQKPSRDICQRGTSLTIQCQVDSQVTMMFWYRQQPGQSLTLIATANQGSEATYESGFVIDKFPISRPNLTFSTLTVSNMSPEDSSIYLCSAGLHNEKLFFGSGTQLSVL.

V is TRBV6-5 and J is TRBJ2-5; D gene unclear. The V end was cut by 0 bases, the J end by 1 base, with 12 bases between. The CDR3 loop spans 16 amino acids. Germline lookup yields CDR1 MNHEY and CDR2 SVGAGI. This chain's CDR3 is CASSYSIGGGQETQYF. CDR3 bases: TGTGCCAGCAGTTACTCGATAGGCGGTGGCCAAGAGACCCAGTACTTC.

This clone was counted a few times. The chain links TRBV9 to TRBJ1-1; a weak D match, TRBD1 (5 bases). CDR1 SGDLS and CDR2 YYNGEE come from the germline V gene. Trimming cost V 2 bases and J 1 base, with 9 bases left between them. The CDR3 totals 14 residues. The CDR3 is CASSVRAENTEAFF. The CDR3 DNA sequence: TGTGCCAGCAGCGTCAGGGCCGAGAACACTGAAGCTTTCTTT.

The chain employs TRBV7-2 and TRBJ2-5; 10 bases line up with TRBD2. The V segment lost 5 bases and the J segment 6 bases; nucleotides outside the gene matches: 6. Germline loops: CDR1 SGHTA, CDR2 FQGNSA. The CDR3 consists of 14 residues. The CDR3, as DNA: TGTGCCAGCAGCCCCCCAGCGGGGGGGAAGACCCAGTACTTC. Its translation is CASSPPAGGKTQYF.